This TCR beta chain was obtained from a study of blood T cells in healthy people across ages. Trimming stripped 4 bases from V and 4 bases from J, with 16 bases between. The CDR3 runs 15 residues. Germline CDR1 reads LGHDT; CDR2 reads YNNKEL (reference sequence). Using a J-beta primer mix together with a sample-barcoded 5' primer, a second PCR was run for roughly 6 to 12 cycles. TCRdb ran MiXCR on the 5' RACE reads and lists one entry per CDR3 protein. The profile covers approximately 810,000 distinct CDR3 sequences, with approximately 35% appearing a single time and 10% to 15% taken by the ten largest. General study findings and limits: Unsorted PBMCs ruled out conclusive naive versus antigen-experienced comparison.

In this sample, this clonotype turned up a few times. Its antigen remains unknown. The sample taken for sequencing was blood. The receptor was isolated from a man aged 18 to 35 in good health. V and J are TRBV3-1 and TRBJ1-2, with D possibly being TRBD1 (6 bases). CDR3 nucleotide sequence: TGTGCCAGCAGCCCGGGGGGACACAACTTCTATGGCTACACCTTC. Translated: CASSPGGHNFYGYTF.